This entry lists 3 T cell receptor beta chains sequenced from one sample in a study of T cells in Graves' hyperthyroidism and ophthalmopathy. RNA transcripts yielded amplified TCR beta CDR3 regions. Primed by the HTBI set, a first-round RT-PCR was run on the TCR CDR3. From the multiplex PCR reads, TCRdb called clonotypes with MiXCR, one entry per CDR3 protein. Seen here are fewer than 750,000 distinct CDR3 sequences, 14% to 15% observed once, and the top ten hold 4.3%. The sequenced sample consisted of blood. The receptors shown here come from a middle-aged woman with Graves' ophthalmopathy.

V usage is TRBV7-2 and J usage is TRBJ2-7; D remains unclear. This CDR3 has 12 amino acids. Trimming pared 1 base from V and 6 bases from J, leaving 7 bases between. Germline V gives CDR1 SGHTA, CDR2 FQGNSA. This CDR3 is CASSLVVLEQYF. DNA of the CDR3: TGTGCCAGCAGCTTAGTGGTTCTCGAGCAGTACTTC.

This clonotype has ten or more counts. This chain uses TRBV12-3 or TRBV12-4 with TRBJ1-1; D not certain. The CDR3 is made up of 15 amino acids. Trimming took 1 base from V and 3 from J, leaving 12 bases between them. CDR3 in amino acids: CASSLEVRTYTEAFF. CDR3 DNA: TGTGCCAGCAGTTTAGAGGTCAGAACATACACTGAAGCTTTCTTT.

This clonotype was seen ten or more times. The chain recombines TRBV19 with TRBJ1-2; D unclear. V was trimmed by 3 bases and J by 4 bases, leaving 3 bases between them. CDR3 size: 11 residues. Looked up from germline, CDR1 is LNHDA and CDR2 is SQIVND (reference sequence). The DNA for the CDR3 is TGTGCCAGTAGTATCGCCTATGGCTACACCTTC. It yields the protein CASSIAYGYTF.